Sequencing of this T cell receptor (beta chain) was carried out in a study of OX40 agonist ivuxolimab in advanced cancers. The overall study: Mean age 60 years, range about 20 to 90; around 80% male.

CDR1 is SGDLS and CDR2 is YYNGEE in the germline V gene. V was pared by 0 bases and J by 7 bases, with 7 bases of the junction left unmatched. The length of the CDR3 is 15 residues. Sequencing was performed with immunoSEQ multiplex PCR; in TCRdb, only in-frame clones are kept and a portion is missing. Among about 46,000 clones listed, 70% to 90% were seen once. The source material was CD4+ or CD8+ T cells sorted from blood, sampled in a trial of the OX40 agonist ivuxolimab. This chain links TRBV9 with TRBJ2-1; 7 nucleotides align to TRBD2. The clonotype comes from an adult with an advanced solid tumor such as melanoma, head and neck, liver or kidney cancer. The chain's CDR3 is CASSVGSGLLNEQFF. CDR3 bases: TGTGCCAGCAGCGTAGGTTCGGGACTACTGAATGAGCAGTTCTTC. The variable domain in full, with the rest retrieved from reference TRBV9 and TRBJ2-1, is DSGVTQTPKHLITATGQRVTLRCSPRSGDLSVYWYQQSLDQGLQFLIQYYNGEERAKGNILERFSAQQFPDLHSELNLSSLELGDSALYFCASSVGSGLLNEQFFGPGTRLTVL.